This T cell receptor beta chain was identified in a study of T cell changes during pregnancy in multiple sclerosis. The protocol was immunoSEQ multiplex PCR, while the TCRdb copy is restricted to in-frame clones and leaves out a portion. This table has about 75,000 clones, approximately 95% appearing once. The V end was cut by 2 bases, the J end by 6 bases, with 13 bases between. This CDR3 has 15 residues. Germline values: CDR1 SGHTA, CDR2 FQGNSA. This clone occurred a few times. The material sequenced was CD4+ T cells from peripheral blood mononuclear cells, taken after pregnancy. The source of this sequence is a female donor with multiple sclerosis, enrolled in a pregnancy study. V is TRBV7-2 and J is TRBJ2-2, with D possibly being TRBD2 (6 bases). The CDR3 sequence is CASSLLQGGPGELFF. CDR3 sequence (DNA): TGTGCCAGCAGCTTACTTCAGGGAGGTCCCGGGGAGCTGTTTTTT.